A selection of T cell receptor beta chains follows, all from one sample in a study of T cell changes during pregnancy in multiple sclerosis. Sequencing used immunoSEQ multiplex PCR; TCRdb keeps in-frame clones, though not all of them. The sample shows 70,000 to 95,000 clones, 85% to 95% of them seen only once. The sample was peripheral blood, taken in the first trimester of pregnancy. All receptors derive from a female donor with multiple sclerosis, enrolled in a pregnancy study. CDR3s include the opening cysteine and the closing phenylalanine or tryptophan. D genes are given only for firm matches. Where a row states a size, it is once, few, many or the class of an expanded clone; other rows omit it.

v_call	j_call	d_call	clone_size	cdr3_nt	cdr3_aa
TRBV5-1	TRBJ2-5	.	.	TGCGCCAGCAGCTTGGGGGGCAACCAAGAGACCCAGTACTTC	CASSLGGNQETQYF
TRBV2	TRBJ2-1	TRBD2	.	TGTGCCAGCAGTCCCCCCGGGACTAGCACATTCAATGAGCAGTTCTTC	CASSPPGTSTFNEQFF
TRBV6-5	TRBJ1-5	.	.	TGTGCCAGCACCCTAGGGAGGGATCAGCCCCAGCATTTT	CASTLGRDQPQHF
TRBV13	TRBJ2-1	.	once	TGTGCCAGCACCCCCCCCAGCTCCTACAATGAGCAGTTCTTC	CASTPPSSYNEQFF
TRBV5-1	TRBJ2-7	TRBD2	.	TGCGCCAGCAGCTTGGCTGGAGGACTAGCCATAAACGAGCAGTACTTC	CASSLAGGLAINEQYF
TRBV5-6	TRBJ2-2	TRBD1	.	TGTGCCAGCAGCTACATGACAGGGGCGGGCACCGGGGAGCTGTTTTTT	CASSYMTGAGTGELFF
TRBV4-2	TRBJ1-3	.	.	TGTGCCAGCAGCCAGGCAGGGTCGTCAGGGGGAAACACCATATATTTT	CASSQAGSSGGNTIYF
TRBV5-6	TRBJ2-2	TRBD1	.	TGTGCCAGCAGCTCCCAACTCGACAGGGTAGGCGGGGAGCTGTTTTTT	CASSSQLDRVGGELFF
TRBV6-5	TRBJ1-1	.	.	TGTGCCAGCAGTTACTCCAGGGGTGGAACTGAAGCTTTCTTT	CASSYSRGGTEAFF
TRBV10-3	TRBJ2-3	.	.	TGTGCCATCAGGCTCCGGGACATAAACACAGATACGCAGTATTTT	CAIRLRDINTDTQYF
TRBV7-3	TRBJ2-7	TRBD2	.	TGTGCCAGCAGCCCTAGCGGGGTAGGGGAGCAGTACTTC	CASSPSGVGEQYF
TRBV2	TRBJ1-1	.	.	TGTGCCAGCAGTGAAAGACAGATCGCTTTCTTT	CASSERQIAFF
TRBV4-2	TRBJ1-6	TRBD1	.	TGTGCCAGCAGCCAAGGGGACAGGGACTCCTATAATTCACCCCTCCACTTT	CASSQGDRDSYNSPLHF
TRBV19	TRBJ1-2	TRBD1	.	TGTGCCAGTAGTATTGGGACAGGGGGTGGCTACACCTTC	CASSIGTGGGYTF
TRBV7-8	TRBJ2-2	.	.	TGTGCCAGCAGCAATCAAGGGGGTGAGAGCACCGGGGAGCTGTTTTTT	CASSNQGGESTGELFF
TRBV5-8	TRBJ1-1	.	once	TGTGCCAGCAGCTTCTTGGGTCAGACAGTGAACACTGAAGCTTTCTTT	CASSFLGQTVNTEAFF
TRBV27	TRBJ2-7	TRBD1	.	TGTGCCAGCAGTTATGGACAGGAGATCTCCTACGAGCAGTACTTC	CASSYGQEISYEQYF
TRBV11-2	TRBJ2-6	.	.	TGTGCCAGCAGTCGAGGGGGGGGAGGGGCCAACGTCCTGACTTTC	CASSRGGGGANVLTF
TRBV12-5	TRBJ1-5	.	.	TGTGCTAGTGGTTTGGTAAGGAAGTTGGGCCAATATAGCAATCAGCCCCAGCATTTT	CASGLVRKLGQYSNQPQHF
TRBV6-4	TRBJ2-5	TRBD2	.	TGTGCCAGCAGTGACAAGGCGGGGGGGCCGGAGACCCAGTACTTC	CASSDKAGGPETQYF
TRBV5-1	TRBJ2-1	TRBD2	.	TGCGCCAGCAGCTTGTTGTCTAGCGGGGATAGTAATGAGCAGTTCTTC	CASSLLSSGDSNEQFF
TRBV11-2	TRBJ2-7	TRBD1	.	TGTGCCAGCAGCTCGACAGGGACCTACGAGCAGTACTTC	CASSSTGTYEQYF
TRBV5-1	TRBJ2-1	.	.	TGCGCCAGCAGCTTGTTAAGGCCGGAGGGCCTGTTCTTC	CASSLLRPEGLFF
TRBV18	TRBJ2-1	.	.	TGTGCCAGCTCACCAAAAGGAGACAATGAGCAGTTCTTC	CASSPKGDNEQFF
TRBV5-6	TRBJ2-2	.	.	TGTGCCAGCAGCCACCTTTTAAGGGCGCGGGCCGGGGAGCTGTTTTTT	CASSHLLRARAGELFF
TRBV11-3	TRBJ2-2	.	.	TGTGCCAGCAGCCCCACGAACACCGGGGAGCTGTTTTTT	CASSPTNTGELFF
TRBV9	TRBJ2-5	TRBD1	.	TGTGCCAGCAGCGTAGACACAGGGGGTCAGGGGGAGACCCAGTACTTC	CASSVDTGGQGETQYF
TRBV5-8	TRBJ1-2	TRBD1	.	TGTGCCAGCAGCTTCGGGTGGGGACAGGGGGCTGATGGCTACACCTTC	CASSFGWGQGADGYTF
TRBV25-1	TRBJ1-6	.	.	TGTGCCAGCAGTGAACCGGGGATTAATTCACCCCTCCACTTT	CASSEPGINSPLHF